The next 20 T cell receptor beta chains were all read from a single sample in a study of multiple sclerosis patients with progressive multifocal leukoencephalopathy. As for time point: time of PML onset. Clones were sequenced by immunoSEQ multiplex PCR, and TCRdb holds only the in-frame ones, with some missing. The sample records tens of thousands of clones, around 83% being singletons. The sequenced sample was PBMCs, obtained from a patient treated with natalizumab. The origin of the receptors is a woman younger than 45 with progressive multifocal leukoencephalopathy.

The chain recombines TRBV19 with TRBJ2-5, with D tentatively TRBD1 (6 bases). Trimming took off 1 base at V and 2 bases at J, with 17 bases between the two ends. The CDR3 sequence is 17 residues long. Germline V gene sequence: CDR1 LNHDA, CDR2 SQIVND (reference sequence). In DNA, the CDR3 is TGTGCCAGTAGTATAGGTACCTTCAGGGGTGCTCAAGAGACCCAGTACTTC. This gives the protein CASSIGTFRGAQETQYF.

The chain recombines TRBV5-6 with TRBJ1-4, with no clear D. This CDR3 has 13 residues. Trimming took off 4 bases at V and 0 bases at J, with 4 bases between the two ends. From germline, CDR1 is SGHDT and CDR2 YYEEEE. The CDR3 DNA sequence: TGTGCCAGCAGCGGGGCAACTAATGAAAAACTGTTTTTT. This codes for CASSGATNEKLFF.

This clone appeared once. In nucleotides, the CDR3 is TGCAGCGTTGAAATCCGACTAGCAAGCAATGAGCAGTTCTTC. Amino acids: CSVEIRLASNEQFF. The rearrangement joins TRBV29-1 to TRBJ2-1, with 7 bases identical to TRBD2. Trimming took 2 bases from V and 6 from J; bases not matched to a gene: 7. CDR1 and CDR2 (germline): SQVTM, ANQGSEA. The CDR3 runs 14 residues.

This rearrangement joins TRBV7-3 to TRBJ1-6, with a possible D match to TRBD1 (5 bases). This CDR3 contains 14 residues. Trimming removed 0 bases at V and 6 bases at J, with 6 bases between. From germline, CDR1 is SGHTA and CDR2 FQGTGA. The CDR3 DNA sequence: TGTGCCAGCAGCTTAACAGGGGCTAATTCACCCCTCCACTTT. Its translation is CASSLTGANSPLHF.

V usage is TRBV21-1 and J usage is TRBJ2-7. TRBV21-1 is a pseudogene segment. The CDR3 has 9 amino acids. CDR3 sequence reads: CASSKEEYF. CDR3 nucleotides: TGTGCCAGCAGCAAAGAGGAATACTTC.

The rearrangement joins TRBV6-6 to TRBJ2-7; TRBD1 matches 9 bases. CDR1 and CDR2 from the germline V gene are MNHNY and SVGAGI (reference sequence). The CDR3 runs 16 residues. Trimming removed 2 bases from V and 4 bases from J; junction bases left unmatched: 9. The CDR3 coding sequence is TGTGCCAGCAGTTACGCCGCCCGGACAGGGGTATACGAGCAGTACTTC. It specifies CASSYAARTGVYEQYF.

V and J are TRBV6-1 and TRBJ2-7; TRBD2 might be the D (6 bases). V was pared by 8 bases and J by 5 bases, with 13 bases between. In germline, CDR1 is MNHNS, CDR2 SASEGT. The CDR3 length is 12 residues. CDR3 residues: CASRLVLNEQYF. The CDR3 DNA is TGTGCCAGCCGACTAGTCCTCAACGAGCAGTACTTC.

The chain has TRBV28 and TRBJ1-2; a possible D gene is TRBD1 (5 bases). V lost 8 bases to trimming and J lost 8 bases, with 18 bases between them. CDR1 and CDR2 (germline): MDHEN, SYDVKM. The CDR3 has 13 residues. CDR3 protein: CASGTGTPRGYTF. The CDR3 DNA follows: TGTGCCAGCGGGACCGGGACCCCCCGCGGCTACACCTTC.

The chain links TRBV6-1 to TRBJ1-1, with 9 bases fitting TRBD1. Germline assignment: CDR1 MNHNS and CDR2 SASEGT. This CDR3 is built from 15 residues. V shed 0 bases and J 4 bases; nucleotides not matched to a gene: 3. CDR3 nucleotides: TGTGCCAGCAGTGAAGCGGAGACAGGGGGCACTGAAGCTTTCTTT. Its translation: CASSEAETGGTEAFF.

The chain joins TRBV19 to TRBJ2-7; D may be TRBD2 (7 bases). V lost 6 bases to trimming and J lost 1 base, with 13 bases between them. The length of the CDR3 is 14 residues. Germline-derived CDR1 and CDR2 are LNHDA and SQIVND (reference sequence). The CDR3 loop reads CASRVAGASYEQYF. The DNA of the CDR3 is TGTGCCAGTAGAGTCGCGGGGGCTTCCTACGAGCAGTACTTC. Full variable domain (missing parts from reference TRBV19 and TRBJ2-7): DGGITQSPKYLFRKEGQNVTLSCEQNLNHDAMYWYRQDPGQGLRLIYYSQIVNDFQKGDIAEGYSVSREKKESFPLTVTSAQKNPTAFYLCASRVAGASYEQYFGPGTRLTVT.

The chain carries TRBV4-1 and TRBJ2-7; possible D gene TRBD1, 6 bases. V lost 0 bases to trimming and J lost 0 bases, with 9 bases between them. There are 15 residues in the CDR3. Germline loops: CDR1 MGHRA, CDR2 YSYEKL. The CDR3 loop is CASSQEPDSSYEQYF. The CDR3 nucleotides read TGCGCCAGCAGCCAAGAGCCGGACAGCTCCTACGAGCAGTACTTC.

This chain uses TRBV27 with TRBJ2-1, with 13 positions matching TRBD2. This CDR3 contains 15 residues. Trimming at V came to 4 bases and at J to 10 bases, leaving 7 bases not matched to a gene. The V gene's germline CDR1 is MNHEY and CDR2 SMNVEV (reference sequence). As DNA, the CDR3 is TGTGCCAGCAGTTCTCCGGGACTAGCGGGATACGAGCAGTTCTTC. This gives the protein CASSSPGLAGYEQFF.

DNA for the CDR3: TGTGCCAGCAGCTCGATTCAGAATCAGCCCCAGCATTTT. Its protein is CASSSIQNQPQHF. The gene calls are TRBV6-5 and TRBJ1-5; unclear D gene. CDR3 size: 13 residues. The V gene lost 6 bases and the J gene lost 4 bases, with 10 bases spanning the gap. Germline values: CDR1 MNHEY, CDR2 SVGAGI.

V is TRBV5-4 and J is TRBJ2-3, with D possibly TRBD2 on 5 matching bases. The germline gives CDR1 SGHNT, CDR2 YYREEE (reference sequence). The CDR3 spans 11 residues. Trimming pared 7 bases from V and 11 bases from J, leaving 14 bases between. CDR3 region: CASGSGGGQYF. CDR3 in DNA: TGTGCCAGCGGGAGCGGCGGTGGGCAGTATTTT.

The chain carries TRBV7-9 and TRBJ2-2; 11 positions agree with TRBD2. Unmatched junction bases numbered 6, after V lost 1 base and J lost 5 bases. The length of the CDR3 is 17 residues. CDR1 is SEHNR, CDR2 FQNEAQ, per germline (reference sequence). The CDR3 here is CASSLELAGVRTGELFF. CDR3 nucleotide sequence: TGTGCCAGCAGCTTAGAACTAGCGGGGGTTCGAACCGGGGAGCTGTTTTTT.

V is TRBV2 and J is TRBJ1-1; the D gene is possibly TRBD1 (5 bases). Germline V CDR1 and CDR2: SNHLY, FYNNEI. This CDR3 region has 14 residues. The ends were cut back, 3 bases at V and 4 bases at J, with 12 bases in the middle. The CDR3 region is CASSESQAGTEAFF. DNA of the CDR3: TGTGCCAGCAGTGAGTCACAGGCGGGCACTGAAGCTTTCTTT.

This clone appeared a single time. The chain links TRBV5-1 to TRBJ2-2; 13 nucleotides agree with TRBD2. This CDR3 is 14 amino acids long. Germline CDR1 reads SGHRS; CDR2 reads YFSETQ. Trimming took 5 bases from V and 5 from J; bases not matched to a gene: 0. The CDR3 coding sequence is TGCGCCAGCAGGGGACTAGCGGGGACCGGGGAGCTGTTTTTT. It encodes CASRGLAGTGELFF. The entire variable domain, with the rest obtained from reference TRBV5-1 and TRBJ2-2, is as follows: KAGVTQTPRYLIKTRGQQVTLSCSPISGHRSVSWYQQTPGQGLQFLFEYFSETQRNKGNFPGRFSGRQFSNSRSEMNVSTLELGDSALYLCASRGLAGTGELFFGEGSRLTVL.

This clone was detected only once. The gene calls are TRBV20-1 and TRBJ1-1; tentatively, D is TRBD1 (5 bases). The CDR3 has 11 residues. Trimming took off 5 bases at V and 6 bases at J, with 10 bases between the two ends. In germline, CDR1 is DFQATT, CDR2 SNEGSKA (reference sequence). The CDR3, as DNA: TGCAGTGCTGGCGGGGGGGCTGAAGCTTTCTTT. Its protein is CSAGGGAEAFF.

The rearrangement joins TRBV11-2 to TRBJ2-7; 10 bases map to TRBD2. Per germline, CDR1 SGHAT and CDR2 FQNNGV. Trimming cost V 4 bases and J 4 bases; bases outside gene matches: 4. This CDR3 has 14 amino acids. This CDR3 reads CASSYSSGSYEQYF. The CDR3 DNA reads as TGTGCCAGCAGCTATTCTAGCGGGAGTTACGAGCAGTACTTC.

This chain joins TRBV5-1 and TRBJ1-1; 9 nucleotides agree with TRBD1. This CDR3 has 16 amino acids. The V gene's germline CDR1 is SGHRS and CDR2 YFSETQ. The J segment lost 1 base and the V segment lost 6 bases, leaving 10 bases of the junction unmatched. DNA of the CDR3: TGCGCCAGCACCCCTTCGGGACAGGGAGCGAACACTGAAGCTTTCTTT. Translating it yields CASTPSGQGANTEAFF.